What follows are 30 T cell receptor beta chains derived from one specimen sequenced in a study of CD8 T cells in ankylosing spondylitis. TCRdb analysed the 5' RACE reads with MiXCR anew, one entry per CDR3 protein. Here the sample spans 500,000 or so distinct CDR3 sequences, 5.3% being singletons. Their cognate antigens are unknown. Findings of the study overall: Blood from ankylosing spondylitis patients appeared to carry a characteristic eight-variant TCR beta motif.

The source material was blood, either unsorted or a sorted T cell fraction (not recorded which). These receptors came from a male donor with ankylosing spondylitis.

The genes are TRBV12-3 or TRBV12-4 and TRBJ2-5; D call uncertain. V shed 3 bases and J shed 5 bases, with 13 bases lying between them. The CDR3 loop spans 14 amino acids. As DNA, the CDR3 is TGTGCCAGCAGTTTCTCACGTTCCAGTGAGACCCAGTACTTC. Translation: CASSFSRSSETQYF.

This clonotype showed up many times. The genes are TRBV7-2 and TRBJ2-3; 8 bases map to TRBD2. This CDR3 comprises 16 residues. Germline-derived CDR1 and CDR2 are SGHTA and FQGNSA. V gave up 3 bases and J gave up 4 bases; unmatched junction bases: 9. The CDR3 nucleotides read TGTGCCAGCAGCTTGCTCGGGAGGGCCGCCTCAGATACGCAGTATTTT. This codes for CASSLLGRAASDTQYF. The full variable domain, in which reference TRBV7-2 and TRBJ2-3 provide the parts outside the CDR3, is GAGVSQSPSNKVTEKGKDVELRCDPISGHTALYWYRQSLGQGLEFLIYFQGNSAPDKSGLPSDRFSAERTGGSVSTLTIQRTQQEDSAVYLCASSLLGRAASDTQYFGPGTRLTVL.

About this clonotype: This clone may be a read error of a much larger clone one base away. The rearrangement joins TRBV7-2 to TRBJ1-2, with no clear D. The CDR3 is made up of 14 amino acids. CDR1 and CDR2 (germline): SGHTA, FQGNSA. V lost 5 bases to trimming and J lost 8 bases, with 18 bases between them. Here the CDR3 DNA reads TGTGCCAGCAGCCTCGAGGACGGCCTAGTGGGCTACACCTTC. Translated, it gives CASSLEDGLVGYTF.

This clonotype was seen ten or more times. The V gene is TRBV6-5, the J gene TRBJ2-3; TRBD2 matches 7 bases. The V gene's germline CDR1 is MNHEY and CDR2 SVGAGI. V was clipped by 4 bases and J by 1 base; unmatched bases: 5. The CDR3 totals 15 residues. The CDR3 region has the DNA TGTGCCAGCAGTTCGGGGGGTTGGGGCACAGATACGCAGTATTTT. Translated, it gives CASSSGGWGTDTQYF.

This clonotype showed up many times. A much larger clone lies one base from this, so it may be a read error. The chain combines TRBV6-2 or TRBV6-3 with TRBJ2-7; no clear D gene. The CDR3 covers 11 residues. Germline CDR1 reads MNHEY; CDR2 reads SVGEGT. The chain's CDR3 is CASRYSYEQYF. The CDR3 DNA follows: TGTGCCAGCAGGTACTCCTACGAGCAGTACTTC.

A few counts support this clonotype. The chain links TRBV28 to TRBJ2-3; 8 bases fit TRBD2. Germline-derived CDR1 and CDR2 are MDHEN and SYDVKM. Unmatched junction bases numbered 16, after V lost 3 bases and J lost 2 bases. The CDR3 loop spans 19 amino acids. Here the CDR3 reads CASSFRVGIKRESTDTQYF. For the CDR3, the DNA is TGTGCCAGCAGTTTTAGAGTAGGGATCAAGCGGGAGTCCACAGATACGCAGTATTTT.

V gene TRBV6-5 combines with J gene TRBJ2-1; D unclear. The CDR3 sequence is 14 residues long. The germline V and J ends were trimmed by 5 bases and 4 bases, with 12 bases remaining between them. CDR1 and CDR2 (germline): MNHEY, SVGAGI. DNA for the CDR3: TGTGCCAGCAGTACTTCTACAGATTACAATGAGCAGTTCTTC. It yields the protein CASSTSTDYNEQFF.

This clonotype appeared many times. The V gene is TRBV28, the J gene TRBJ1-4; 7 bases align to TRBD1. The CDR3 contains 14 residues. Per the germline V gene, CDR1 is MDHEN and CDR2 is SYDVKM. Unmatched junction bases numbered 9, after V lost 6 bases and J lost 8 bases. CDR3 residues: CASRGDRVSEKLFF. CDR3 bases: TGTGCCAGCAGGGGCGACAGGGTTAGCGAAAAACTGTTTTTT.

The chain joins TRBV28 to TRBJ2-7; D might be TRBD2 (6 bases). CDR3 length equals 17 residues. Trimming removed 6 bases at V and 3 bases at J, with 24 bases between. Germline lookup yields CDR1 MDHEN and CDR2 SYDVKM. The CDR3 nucleotides read TGTGCCAGCAGCTCCCCCCTGGGTAGCGGCAAAATCTACGAGCAGTACTTC. This sequence encodes CASSSPLGSGKIYEQYF.

This clonotype was counted ten times or more. The V and J genes are TRBV24-1 and TRBJ1-2; no clear D. The CDR3 has 13 amino acids. Trimming removed 2 bases at V and 8 bases at J, with 11 bases between. Germline loops: CDR1 KGHDR, CDR2 SFDVKD. DNA for the CDR3: TGTGCCACCAGTGATTGGACGGTCGAGGGCTACACCTTC. It encodes CATSDWTVEGYTF.

This clonotype was observed at least ten times. This sequence joins TRBV5-1 and TRBJ1-1; D not resolved. The germline V and J ends were trimmed by 1 base and 1 base, with 8 bases remaining between them. This CDR3 has 14 amino acids. The V gene's germline CDR1 is SGHRS and CDR2 YFSETQ. CDR3 nucleotide sequence: TGCGCCAGCAGCTTGAGCCCACAGAACACTGAAGCTTTCTTT. It encodes CASSLSPQNTEAFF.

This clonotype was counted many times. The V and J genes are TRBV4-3 and TRBJ2-7; D is uncertain. This CDR3 comprises 14 residues. V was shortened by 0 bases and J by 3 bases, with 9 bases between the two germline ends. The germline gives CDR1 LGHNA, CDR2 YSLEER. The CDR3 is CASSQEVRFYEQYF. Here the CDR3 DNA reads TGCGCCAGCAGCCAAGAGGTCAGATTCTACGAGCAGTACTTC.

This clonotype was observed many times. V gene TRBV29-1 combines with J gene TRBJ2-7; no definite D call. The CDR3 spans 13 residues. Germline assignment: CDR1 SQVTM and CDR2 ANQGSEA. The V end was cut by 0 bases, the J end by 0 bases, with 6 bases between. The CDR3 region is CSVEDRASYEQYF. CDR3 nucleotide sequence: TGCAGCGTTGAAGACCGAGCCTCCTACGAGCAGTACTTC.

This clonotype was picked up many times. J is TRBJ2-1 and V is TRBV29-1; TRBD2 agrees at 10 bases. The CDR3 consists of 12 residues. Germline V lookup: CDR1 SQVTM, CDR2 ANQGSEA. The CDR3 sequence: CGGSGGYNEQFF. CDR3 in DNA: TGCGGCGGTAGCGGGGGGTACAATGAGCAGTTCTTC.

In this sample, this clonotype turned up many times. The genes are TRBV20-1 and TRBJ1-2; tentative D call: TRBD1 (6 bases). The V gene lost 3 bases and the J gene lost 4 bases, with 36 bases spanning the gap. The CDR3 runs to 21 residues. Germline CDR1 DFQATT, CDR2 SNEGSKA (reference sequence). The CDR3 region is CSASGAMGHWLPGEPSYGYTF. For the CDR3, the DNA is TGCAGTGCTAGTGGGGCGATGGGACATTGGCTTCCCGGGGAGCCCTCCTATGGCTACACCTTC.

Ten or more counts support this clonotype. The rearrangement joins TRBV12-3 or TRBV12-4 to TRBJ1-1; 8 bases are shared with TRBD1. Trimming at V came to 10 bases and at J to 3 bases, leaving 7 bases not matched to a gene. The CDR3 runs to 13 residues. The CDR3 here is CANSGGRDTEAFF. The CDR3 DNA sequence: TGTGCCAACTCAGGGGGCAGAGACACTGAAGCTTTCTTT.

This clonotype has at least ten counts. This chain connects TRBV6-1 to TRBJ1-2; no clear D gene. The V end lost 6 bases, the J end lost 4 bases, and 18 bases lay between the germline ends. This CDR3 has 15 amino acids. The V gene's germline CDR1 is MNHNS and CDR2 SASEGT. The DNA of the CDR3 is TGTGCCAGCAGAAGAGGTTCCGATGGGGTCTATGGCTACACCTTC. It specifies CASRRGSDGVYGYTF.

This clonotype showed up many times. The gene calls are TRBV9 and TRBJ1-2, with 7 bases lining up with TRBD1. Trimming cost V 4 bases and J 4 bases; bases outside gene matches: 16. The V gene's germline CDR1 is SGDLS and CDR2 YYNGEE. CDR3 size: 17 residues. The DNA for the CDR3 is TGTGCCAGCAGCCAACCGAGACAGGGACCCTGGGTCTATGGCTACACCTTC. This codes for CASSQPRQGPWVYGYTF.

The table lists this clonotype with many counts. The rearrangement links TRBV6-1 to TRBJ2-7, with TRBD1 identical over 7 bases. Germline V CDR1 and CDR2: MNHNS, SASEGT. The CDR3 is 13 residues long. With V trimmed by 7 bases and J by 5 bases, 8 bases remained unmatched. In DNA, the CDR3 is TGTGCCAGCACTAACAGGGGCATCGACGAGCAGTACTTC. Residues: CASTNRGIDEQYF.

This clonotype was observed at least ten times. Sequence at one end of the junction differs from germline and may be a read error. The genes are TRBV7-9 and TRBJ2-7; 7 bases line up with TRBD2. Germline CDR1 is SEHNR and CDR2 is FQNEAQ (reference sequence). The CDR3 is 14 residues long. As DNA, the CDR3 is TGCGCCAGCAGCTTAGCGGGTCTATCGTACGAGCAGTACTTC. This gives the protein CASSLAGLSYEQYF.

Many counts were recorded for this clonotype. V usage is TRBV7-2 and J usage is TRBJ2-7; TRBD1 is a possible D gene (5 bases). Per germline, CDR1 SGHTA and CDR2 FQGNSA. The ends were cut back, 6 bases at V and 6 bases at J, with 15 bases in the middle. The CDR3 covers 13 residues. Here the CDR3 DNA reads TGTGCCAGCAGTTACAATCAGGGTCCCGAGCAGTACTTC. Its translation: CASSYNQGPEQYF. Drawing the rest from reference TRBV7-2 and TRBJ2-7, the complete variable domain is GAGVSQSPSNKVTEKGKDVELRCDPISGHTALYWYRQSLGQGLEFLIYFQGNSAPDKSGLPSDRFSAERTGGSVSTLTIQRTQQEDSAVYLCASSYNQGPEQYFGPGTRLTVT.

This clonotype was observed a single time. V gene TRBV12-3 or TRBV12-4 combines with J gene TRBJ1-2, with no clear D. Deletions cut 5 bases from V and 4 bases from J, with 14 bases between. The CDR3 consists of 14 residues. The CDR3 DNA reads as TGTGCCAGCAGTCCCAGTGACCTGGGCTATGGCTACACCTTC. Its translation is CASSPSDLGYGYTF.

This clonotype was observed many times. J is TRBJ1-6 and V is TRBV12-3 or TRBV12-4; D not resolved. This CDR3 comprises 15 residues. V was pared by 0 bases and J by 0 bases, with 3 bases between. CDR3 in amino acids: CASSLADSYNSPLHF. CDR3 DNA: TGTGCCAGCAGTTTAGCGGACTCCTATAATTCACCCCTCCACTTT.

This clonotype was counted many times. This chain uses TRBV10-3 with TRBJ1-1; D might be TRBD1 (6 bases). V lost 6 bases and J 7 bases, leaving 12 bases between the germline ends. The CDR3 spans 12 residues. Germline V gene sequence: CDR1 ENHRY, CDR2 SYGVKD. The CDR3 loop is CAISPQGVEAFF. In DNA form, the CDR3 reads TGTGCCATCAGCCCACAGGGAGTTGAAGCTTTCTTT.

This clonotype was seen repeatedly, ten times or more. This chain links TRBV5-5 with TRBJ2-7, with unresolved D. Trimming cost V 4 bases and J 9 bases, with 14 bases left between them. Germline CDR1 is SGHKS and CDR2 is YYEKEE (reference sequence). The CDR3 runs 12 residues. In nucleotides, the CDR3 is TGTGCCAGCAGCCGTATTAGTGCGAGGCAGTACTTC. This sequence encodes CASSRISARQYF.

This clonotype was seen a handful of times. The chain uses TRBV28 and TRBJ2-1; 7 bases are a match to TRBD2. V trimming: 1 base; J trimming: 1 base; junction bases outside the gene matches: 7. The CDR3 is 17 amino acids. Germline V gene lookup returns CDR1 MDHEN and CDR2 SYDVKM. CDR3 in DNA: TGTGCCAGCAGTTTATTAGGCGGGAGTGGGTCCTACAATGAGCAGTTCTTC. It yields the protein CASSLLGGSGSYNEQFF.

At least ten counts were recorded for this clonotype. The rearrangement uses TRBV4-1 and TRBJ2-7; tentative D call: TRBD1 (6 bases). The V gene lost 1 base and the J gene lost 3 bases, with 16 bases spanning the gap. The CDR3 sequence is 16 residues long. Germline values: CDR1 MGHRA, CDR2 YSYEKL. CDR3 DNA: TGCGCCAGCAGCCAAGCCTACCGGGACACATTCTACGAGCAGTACTTC. Its translation: CASSQAYRDTFYEQYF.

This clonotype is a singleton in its sample. This may be a read error, as it is one base from a much larger clone. Since no conserved phenylalanine or tryptophan closes the CDR3, a read error is the likely cause. The V call is TRBV27, the J call TRBJ2-7; 7 bases fit TRBD1. Per germline, CDR1 MNHEY and CDR2 SMNVEV (reference sequence). V was clipped by 0 bases and J by 0 bases; unmatched bases: 5. The CDR3 runs to 16 residues. The CDR3 loop is CASSLSSGTASYEQYL. CDR3 DNA sequence: TGTGCCAGCAGTTTATCGTCGGGGACAGCCTCCTACGAGCAGTACCTC.

This clonotype has at least ten counts. This chain connects TRBV7-2 to TRBJ2-5, with D perhaps matching TRBD1 or TRBD2 (5 bases each). The CDR3 sequence is 13 residues long. V was cut by 5 bases and J by 2 bases, with 9 bases left in between. The germline V gene encodes CDR1 SGHTA and CDR2 FQGNSA. The CDR3 region is CASSRDPQETQYF. Written as DNA, the CDR3 is TGTGCCAGCAGCCGGGACCCTCAAGAGACCCAGTACTTC.

This clonotype was counted ten times or more. The chain links TRBV6-1 to TRBJ2-2; possibly TRBD1 or TRBD2 for D (6 bases each). Germline V gives CDR1 MNHNS, CDR2 SASEGT. CDR3 length: 14 residues. V dropped 6 bases and J dropped 3 bases, with 11 bases sitting between them. This chain's CDR3 is CASRRGVDTGELFF. CDR3 sequence (DNA): TGTGCCAGCAGGAGGGGGGTCGACACCGGGGAGCTGTTTTTT.